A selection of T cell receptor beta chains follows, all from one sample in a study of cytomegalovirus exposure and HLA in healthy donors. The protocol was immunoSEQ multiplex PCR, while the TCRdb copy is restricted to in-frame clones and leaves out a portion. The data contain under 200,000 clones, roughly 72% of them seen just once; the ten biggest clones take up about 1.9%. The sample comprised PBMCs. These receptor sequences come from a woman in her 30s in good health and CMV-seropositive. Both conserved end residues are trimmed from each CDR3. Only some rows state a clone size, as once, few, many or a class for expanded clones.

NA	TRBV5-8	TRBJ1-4	ASSTGTVRDEKLF
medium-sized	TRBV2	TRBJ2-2	ASSKQGHGELF
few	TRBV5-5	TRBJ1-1	ASSSQGAQVRTEAF
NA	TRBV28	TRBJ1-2	ASKGDPYGGYT
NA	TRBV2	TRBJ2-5	ASKREGGETQY
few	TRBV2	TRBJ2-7	AGWGDQDYEQY
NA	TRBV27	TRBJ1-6	ASSFLNSPLH
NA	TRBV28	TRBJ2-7	ASLTGVHEQY
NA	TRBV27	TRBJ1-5	ASSSSGGQVNQPQH
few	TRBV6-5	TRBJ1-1	ASSYTRQGAHEAF
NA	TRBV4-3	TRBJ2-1	ASSQDSGRGGDNEQF
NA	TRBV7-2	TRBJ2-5	ASTPGTSGNPVLETQY
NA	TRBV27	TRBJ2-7	ASRRTSGTPYEQY
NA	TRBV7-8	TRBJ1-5	ASSLGLWGDSNQPQH
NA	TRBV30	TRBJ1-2	AWRSTGGWNGYT
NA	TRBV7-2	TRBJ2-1	ASSPRDRFSDEQF
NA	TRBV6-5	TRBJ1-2	ASSRGGSYGYT
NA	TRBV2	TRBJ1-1	ASSESRGTEAF
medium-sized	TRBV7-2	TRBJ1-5	ASSLGYHIASNQPQH
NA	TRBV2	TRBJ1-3	ASSRGTGGNTIY
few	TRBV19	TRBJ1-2	ATSDRLYGYT
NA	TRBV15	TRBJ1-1	ATSRVGGKAF
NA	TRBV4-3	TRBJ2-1	ASSQLLGSGAEQF
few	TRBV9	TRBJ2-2	ASSPDIRGTGGELF
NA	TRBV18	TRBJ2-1	ASSPRSVTQF
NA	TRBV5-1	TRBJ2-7	ASSLAQGAGEQY
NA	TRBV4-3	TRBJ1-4	ASSPADSVGEKLF
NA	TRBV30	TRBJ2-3	AWSVAATDTQY
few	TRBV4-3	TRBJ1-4	ASSGRQGHEKLF
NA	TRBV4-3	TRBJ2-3	ASSQALTDTQY
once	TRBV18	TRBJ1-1	ASSQQGWTEAF
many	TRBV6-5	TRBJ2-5	ASSTGETQY
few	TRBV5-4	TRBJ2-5	ASSVASGGARETQY
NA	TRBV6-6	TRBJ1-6	ASSSNRGRNSPLH
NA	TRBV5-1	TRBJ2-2	ASSLDSLNTGELF
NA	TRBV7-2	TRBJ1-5	ASSLASRGDQPQH
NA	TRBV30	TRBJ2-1	AWSRSLAGGYNEQF
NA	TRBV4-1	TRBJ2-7	ASSQDPGRDYEQY
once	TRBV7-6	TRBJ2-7	ASSPADSYEQY
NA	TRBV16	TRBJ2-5	ASSQGDTETQY
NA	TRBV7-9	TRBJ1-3	ASRKTGMSGNTIY
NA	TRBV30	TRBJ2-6	AWSVGAGANVLT
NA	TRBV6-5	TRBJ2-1	ASSYSGGREQF
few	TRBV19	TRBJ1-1	ASRTGQGSWNTEAF
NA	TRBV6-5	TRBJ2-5	ASSYSPPGGGETQY
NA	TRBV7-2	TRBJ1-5	ASSLGQNQPQH
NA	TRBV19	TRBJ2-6	ASSITSGANVLT
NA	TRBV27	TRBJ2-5	ASSVAGEETQY
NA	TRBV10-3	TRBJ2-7	AIRVRDRSPYEQY
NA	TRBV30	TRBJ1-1	AWSKGGLKEAF